Sequencing of this T cell receptor (beta chain) was carried out in a study of shared clonotypes between healthy human individuals. The overall study: CD4 naive and CD4 memory each took three plates per donor, while CD8 naive took two and CD8 memory one.

The CDR3 sequence is 10 residues long. Germline V lookup: CDR1 MRHNA, CDR2 SNTAGT. Deletions cut 4 bases from V and 6 bases from J, with 3 bases between. In the original processing: In the immunoSEQ data, sequences were junction-only and lacked quality scores, so filtering differed. The repertoire was sequenced with immunoSEQ multiplex PCR; TCRdb's copy has only in-frame clones and lacks some. V, J and clone size reflect that table, while D and trimming were determined from the DNA. The repertoire holds 2 million to 2.5 million clones, with approximately 96% as singletons. For this clone: What it binds is unknown.

Study-level points and caveats: Naive CD4 clonotypes were shared across a handful of donors at 5% to 6%. Limitation of the genetic and exposure-history diversity represented came from the few donors.

This clonotype was sampled from a man aged 18 to 29 in good health. The V and J genes are TRBV6-4 and TRBJ2-5, with no clear D. Sequencing was carried out using naive CD4+ T cells sorted from blood. Subset of the sample: CD45RA+ positively selected. The CDR3 protein is CASSAQTQYF. CDR3 DNA sequence: TGTGCCAGCAGTGCACAGACCCAGTACTTC.